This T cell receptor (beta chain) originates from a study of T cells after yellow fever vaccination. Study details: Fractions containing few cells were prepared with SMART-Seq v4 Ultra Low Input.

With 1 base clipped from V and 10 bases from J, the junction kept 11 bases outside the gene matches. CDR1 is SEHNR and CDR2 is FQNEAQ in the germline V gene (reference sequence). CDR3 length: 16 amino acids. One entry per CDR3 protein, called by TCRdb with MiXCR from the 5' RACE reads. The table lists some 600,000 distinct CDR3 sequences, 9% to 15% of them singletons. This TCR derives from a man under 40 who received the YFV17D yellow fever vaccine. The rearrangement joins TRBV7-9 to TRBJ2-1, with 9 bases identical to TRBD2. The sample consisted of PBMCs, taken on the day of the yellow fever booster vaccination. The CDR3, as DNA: TGTGCCAGCAGCTTAGTTGGCGGGAGGGCCATGCTCGAGCAGTTCTTC. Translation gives CASSLVGGRAMLEQFF.